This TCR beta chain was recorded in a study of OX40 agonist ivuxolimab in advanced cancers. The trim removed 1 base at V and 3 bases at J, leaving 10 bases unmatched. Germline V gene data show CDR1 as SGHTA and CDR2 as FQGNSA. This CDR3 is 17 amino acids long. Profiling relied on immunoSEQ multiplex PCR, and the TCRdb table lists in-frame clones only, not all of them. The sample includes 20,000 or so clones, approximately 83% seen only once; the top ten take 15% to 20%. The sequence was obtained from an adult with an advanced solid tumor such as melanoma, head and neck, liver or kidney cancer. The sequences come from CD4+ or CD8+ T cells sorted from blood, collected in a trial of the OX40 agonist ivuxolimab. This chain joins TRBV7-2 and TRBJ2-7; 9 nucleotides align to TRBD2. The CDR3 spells CASSLERRLAGNYEQYF. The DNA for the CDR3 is TGTGCCAGCAGCTTAGAACGTCGGCTAGCGGGAAACTACGAGCAGTACTTC.